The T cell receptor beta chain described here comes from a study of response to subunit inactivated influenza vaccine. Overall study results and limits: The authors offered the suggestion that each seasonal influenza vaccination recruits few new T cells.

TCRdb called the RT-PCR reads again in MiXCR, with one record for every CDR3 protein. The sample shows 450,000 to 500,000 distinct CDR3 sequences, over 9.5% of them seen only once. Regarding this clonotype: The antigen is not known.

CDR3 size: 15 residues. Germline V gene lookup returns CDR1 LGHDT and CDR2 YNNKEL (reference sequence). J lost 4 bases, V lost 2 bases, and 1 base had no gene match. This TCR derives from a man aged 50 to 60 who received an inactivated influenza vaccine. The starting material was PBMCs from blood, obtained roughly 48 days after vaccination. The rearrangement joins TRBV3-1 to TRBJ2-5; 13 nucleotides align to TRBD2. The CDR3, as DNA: TGTGCCAGCAGCCAACGACTAGCGGGAGGAGAGACCCAGTACTTC. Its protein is CASSQRLAGGETQYF.